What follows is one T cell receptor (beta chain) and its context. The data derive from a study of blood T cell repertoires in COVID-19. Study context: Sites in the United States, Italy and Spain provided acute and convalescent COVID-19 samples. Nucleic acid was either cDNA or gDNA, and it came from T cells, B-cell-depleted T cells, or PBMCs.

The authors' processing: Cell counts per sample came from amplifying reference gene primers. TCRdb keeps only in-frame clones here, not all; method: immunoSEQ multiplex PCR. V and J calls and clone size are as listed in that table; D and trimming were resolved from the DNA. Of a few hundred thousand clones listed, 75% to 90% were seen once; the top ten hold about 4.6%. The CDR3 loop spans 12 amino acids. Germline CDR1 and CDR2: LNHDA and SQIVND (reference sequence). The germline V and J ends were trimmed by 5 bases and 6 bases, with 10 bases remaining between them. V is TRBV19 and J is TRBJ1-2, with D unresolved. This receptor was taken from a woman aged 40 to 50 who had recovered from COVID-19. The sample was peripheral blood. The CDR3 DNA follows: TGTGCCAGTAGTCGGGTGAGGGATGGCTACACCTTC. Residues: CASSRVRDGYTF.